Presented here are 25 T cell receptor beta chains from one specimen sequenced in a study of CD8 T cells in ankylosing spondylitis. Study observations and caveats: Typical of ankylosing spondylitis blood, it appeared, was a TCR beta motif of fewer than ten highly homologous variants.

TCRdb re-called the 5' RACE reads through MiXCR, storing one row per CDR3 protein. The top ten hold about 14% of the sample, which has about 340,000 distinct CDR3 sequences, 8% seen once. Their specific antigens are unknown. Sequences were obtained from blood, either unsorted or a sorted T cell fraction (not recorded which). The receptors here all came from a male donor with ankylosing spondylitis.

This clonotype has only a few counts. CDR3 DNA sequence: TGTGCCATCAGTGACGGGCAGGAGATGGGTCAGCCCCAGCATTTT. Translated, it gives CAISDGQEMGQPQHF. This chain joins TRBV10-3 and TRBJ1-5; D gene ambiguous. Trimming took 3 bases from V and 6 from J, leaving 15 bases between them. The length of the CDR3 is 15 residues. Germline V gene sequence: CDR1 ENHRY, CDR2 SYGVKD.

This clonotype appeared a few times. The chain recombines TRBV7-3 with TRBJ2-7, with 9 bases matching TRBD2. CDR3 length equals 15 residues. Germline assignment: CDR1 SGHTA and CDR2 FQGTGA. J gave up 5 bases and V 5 bases, and 10 bases lay outside the gene matches. CDR3 DNA: TGTGCCAGCAGCGGCTTAGCGGGAGCTATCAACGAGCAGTACTTC. The encoded protein is CASSGLAGAINEQYF.

This clonotype occurred many times. The chain links TRBV10-3 to TRBJ2-1; a weak D match, TRBD2 (6 bases). V lost 11 bases, J lost 6 bases, and 23 bases lay in between. Germline V gene sequence: CDR1 ENHRY, CDR2 SYGVKD. CDR3 length: 15 residues. DNA of the CDR3: TGTGCCTCAAAAGCAAGTAGCGGCCCGCCCAATGAGCAGTTCTTC. Protein: CASKASSGPPNEQFF.

The chain uses TRBV10-3 and TRBJ2-4, with 9 bases fitting TRBD1. In germline, CDR1 is ENHRY, CDR2 SYGVKD. The CDR3 is made up of 16 amino acids. After removal of 3 bases from V and 9 bases from J, the junction contained 12 bases not matched to a gene. CDR3 sequence reads: CAISERDRVSDSIQYF. The CDR3 DNA sequence: TGTGCCATCAGTGAACGGGACAGGGTATCCGATAGCATTCAGTACTTC.

This clonotype has a count of ten or more. J is TRBJ1-1 and V is TRBV5-1; the D gene is possibly TRBD1 (5 bases). The CDR3 is 13 amino acids. V was shortened by 4 bases and J by 3 bases, with 10 bases between the two germline ends. Germline values: CDR1 SGHRS, CDR2 YFSETQ. CDR3 amino acids: CASSPGTDTEAFF. CDR3 DNA sequence: TGCGCCAGCAGCCCCGGGACGGACACTGAAGCTTTCTTT. Looking up the rest from reference TRBV5-1 and TRBJ1-1 gives the full variable domain: KAGVTQTPRYLIKTRGQQVTLSCSPISGHRSVSWYQQTPGQGLQFLFEYFSETQRNKGNFPGRFSGRQFSNSRSEMNVSTLELGDSALYLCASSPGTDTEAFFGQGTRLTVV.

This clonotype was seen more than once but under ten times. V and J are TRBV20-1 and TRBJ2-1; 9 nucleotides line up with TRBD2. Germline CDR1 reads DFQATT; CDR2 reads SNEGSKA (reference sequence). V trimming: 0 bases; J trimming: 6 bases; junction bases outside the gene matches: 9. CDR3 size: 16 residues. The DNA for the CDR3 is TGCAGTGCTAGAGATGGCGGGAGGGCCCAAGGCAATGAGCAGTTCTTC. Amino acid sequence: CSARDGGRAQGNEQFF.

CDR3 in amino acids: CAISGANVLTF. The CDR3 region has the DNA TGTGCCATCTCTGGGGCCAACGTCCTGACTTTC. The gene calls are TRBV7-9 and TRBJ2-6; no reliable D call. The CDR3 extends over 11 amino acids. V was pared by 10 bases and J by 0 bases, with 1 base between. Germline V lookup: CDR1 SEHNR, CDR2 FQNEAQ (reference sequence).

This clonotype came up a few times. The V and J genes are TRBV5-4 and TRBJ2-1; TRBD2 aligns across 9 bases. V was clipped by 0 bases and J by 6 bases; unmatched bases: 7. The CDR3 spans 16 residues. Germline lookup yields CDR1 SGHNT and CDR2 YYREEE (reference sequence). The CDR3 nucleotides read TGTGCCAGCAGCTTGGGTGCTAGCGGGACGGGCAATGAGCAGTTCTTC. Protein sequence: CASSLGASGTGNEQFF.

Ten or more counts support this clonotype. This rearrangement joins TRBV7-9 to TRBJ1-1, with D unresolved. CDR1 SEHNR and CDR2 FQNEAQ come from the germline V gene (reference sequence). Deletions cut 3 bases from V and 1 base from J, with 15 bases between. This CDR3 is built from 16 residues. CDR3 DNA sequence: TGTGCCAGCAGCTTCCCTATGGAGGGAGGGAACACTGAAGCTTTCTTT. As protein: CASSFPMEGGNTEAFF.

This clonotype has at least ten counts. V is TRBV10-3 and J is TRBJ1-5, with D perhaps TRBD1 (6 bases). Trimming removed 3 bases at V and 4 bases at J, with 7 bases between. In germline, CDR1 is ENHRY, CDR2 SYGVKD. This CDR3 has 13 amino acids. CDR3 DNA sequence: TGTGCCATCAGTGACACAGGGAATCAGCCCCAGCATTTT. This translates into CAISDTGNQPQHF.

This clonotype was counted only a few times. The rearrangement links TRBV11-2 to TRBJ1-1, with unresolved D. The length of the CDR3 is 17 residues. Germline CDR1 is SGHAT and CDR2 is FQNNGV. V lost 5 bases to trimming and J lost 1 base, with 20 bases between them. As DNA, the CDR3 is TGTGCCAGCAGCCCGTTTGTGTATGTGGCGGGGAACACTGAAGCTTTCTTT. It specifies CASSPFVYVAGNTEAFF.

The rearrangement links TRBV12-3 or TRBV12-4 to TRBJ1-1; no firm D call. Trimming stripped 8 bases from V and 4 bases from J, with 17 bases between. This CDR3 spans 14 amino acids. The CDR3 spells CASRRAAALTEAFF. The CDR3 bases are TGTGCCAGCCGCCGGGCAGCCGCTCTCACTGAAGCTTTCTTT.

The sample holds a few counts of this clonotype. The chain has TRBV12-3 or TRBV12-4 and TRBJ2-2; 10 bases are a match to TRBD2. This CDR3 comprises 19 residues. Trimming removed 7 bases from V and 0 bases from J; junction bases left unmatched: 14. The chain's CDR3 is CASTLGPGSGRPNTGELFF. The CDR3 DNA reads as TGTGCCAGCACCTTGGGCCCCGGTAGCGGGAGGCCGAACACCGGGGAGCTGTTTTTT.

The chain is built from TRBV27 and TRBJ2-1; 14 bases align to TRBD2. The CDR3 is 15 amino acids. Germline loops: CDR1 MNHEY, CDR2 SMNVEV (reference sequence). The V and J ends lost 6 bases and 8 bases, in that order; junction bases with no gene match: 6. The CDR3 region has the DNA TGTGCCAGCAGAGACGGGACTAGCGGGAGACATGAGCAGTTCTTC. Translating gives CASRDGTSGRHEQFF.

Only a few counts were recorded for this clonotype. This rearrangement joins TRBV12-3 or TRBV12-4 to TRBJ2-2, with D unresolved. The CDR3 runs 14 residues. The ends were cut back, 3 bases at V and 7 bases at J, with 12 bases in the middle. The CDR3 DNA reads TGTGCCAGCAGTTTCCAGAGCTTGGTCGGGGAGCTGTTTTTT. This translates into CASSFQSLVGELFF.

This clonotype showed up just a few times. This chain links TRBV5-1 with TRBJ2-5, with 7 bases identical to TRBD1. Trimming removed 3 bases from V and 8 bases from J; junction bases left unmatched: 1. The germline V gene has CDR1 SGHRS and CDR2 YFSETQ. There are 11 residues in the CDR3. CDR3: CASSWTGTQYF. The CDR3 bases are TGCGCCAGCAGCTGGACAGGTACCCAGTACTTC.

This clonotype was picked up many times. The rearrangement joins TRBV15 to TRBJ1-4; TRBD1 agrees at 10 bases. CDR1 is LNHNV and CDR2 is YYDKDF in the germline V gene (reference sequence). The trim removed 4 bases at V and 5 bases at J, leaving 7 bases unmatched. CDR3 length equals 16 residues. CDR3 sequence reads: CATSIFEGQGNEKLFF. The CDR3 DNA reads as TGTGCCACCAGCATCTTCGAGGGACAGGGGAATGAAAAACTGTTTTTT.

The genes are TRBV4-1 and TRBJ2-7, with 11 positions matching TRBD2. The CDR3 is 17 residues long. With 1 base clipped from V and 7 bases from J, the junction kept 12 bases outside the gene matches. Per the germline V gene, CDR1 is MGHRA and CDR2 is YSYEKL. As DNA, the CDR3 is TGCGCCAGCAGCCAAGTTAACTTAGCGGGAGGGCCAAGGGAGCAGTACTTC. It translates to CASSQVNLAGGPREQYF.

The genes are TRBV29-1 and TRBJ2-4, with a weak D call TRBD2 (7 bases). Germline V gives CDR1 SQVTM, CDR2 ANQGSEA. With 6 bases removed from V and 7 bases from J, the gap between germline ends came to 10 bases. This CDR3 comprises 11 residues. The CDR3 spells CSVGGANIQYF. The CDR3 DNA reads as TGCAGCGTGGGGGGGGCGAACATTCAGTACTTC.

This clonotype has a count of ten or more. This sequence joins TRBV29-1 and TRBJ2-1; TRBD2 agrees at 14 bases. Germline CDR1 and CDR2: SQVTM and ANQGSEA. Unmatched junction bases numbered 6, after V lost 4 bases and J lost 7 bases. The CDR3 has 15 amino acids. DNA of the CDR3: TGCAGCGTTGTGGCGGGACTAGCGGGAGTAAATGAGCAGTTCTTC. Translating it yields CSVVAGLAGVNEQFF.

The rearrangement links TRBV20-1 to TRBJ2-5, with D perhaps matching TRBD2 (6 bases). V was trimmed by 3 bases and J by 2 bases, leaving 13 bases between them. Germline CDR1 is DFQATT and CDR2 is SNEGSKA (reference sequence). CDR3 length: 14 amino acids. The CDR3 region is CSARMLARQETQYF. Here the CDR3 DNA reads TGCAGTGCTAGGATGCTAGCGCGACAAGAGACCCAGTACTTC.

This clonotype was counted only a few times. The chain links TRBV20-1 to TRBJ1-6; no definite D call. V lost 1 base and J lost 0, with 7 bases in between. The CDR3 contains 15 residues. Germline lookup yields CDR1 DFQATT and CDR2 SNEGSKA (reference sequence). The CDR3 loop is CSARGRSSYNSPLHF. As DNA, the CDR3 is TGCAGTGCTAGAGGGAGGAGCTCCTATAATTCACCCCTCCACTTT.

This clonotype was seen a few times. CDR3 loop: CSARDWGLAGMQETQYF. CDR3 DNA sequence: TGCAGTGCTAGAGATTGGGGACTAGCGGGAATGCAAGAGACCCAGTACTTC. The chain is built from TRBV20-1 and TRBJ2-5, with 13 bases aligning to TRBD2. The CDR3 is made up of 17 amino acids. After removal of 0 bases from V and 2 bases from J, the junction contained 6 bases not matched to a gene. Germline V gene data show CDR1 as DFQATT and CDR2 as SNEGSKA (reference sequence).

This clonotype was counted between two and nine times. J is TRBJ2-7 and V is TRBV29-1; D remains unclear. Per the germline V gene, CDR1 is SQVTM and CDR2 is ANQGSEA. The CDR3 covers 14 residues. V lost 6 bases to trimming and J lost 0 bases, with 15 bases between them. The CDR3 loop is CSVLGSSSSYEQYF. In nucleotides, the CDR3 is TGCAGCGTCTTGGGCAGTTCCAGCTCCTACGAGCAGTACTTC.

This clonotype was detected only a few times. The rearrangement links TRBV28 to TRBJ2-7; D remains ambiguous. Trimming removed 7 bases at V and 3 bases at J, with 13 bases between. Germline V CDR1 and CDR2: MDHEN, SYDVKM. The CDR3 sequence is 13 residues long. The CDR3 loop is CASTTSVGYEQYF. The CDR3 DNA reads as TGTGCCAGCACCACTTCAGTAGGCTACGAGCAGTACTTC. The complete variable domain, with remaining parts taken from reference TRBV28 and TRBJ2-7, reads DVKVTQSSRYLVKRTGEKVFLECVQDMDHENMFWYRQDPGLGLRLIYFSYDVKMKEKGDIPEGYSVSREKKERFSLILESASTNQTSMYLCASTTSVGYEQYFGPGTRLTVT.